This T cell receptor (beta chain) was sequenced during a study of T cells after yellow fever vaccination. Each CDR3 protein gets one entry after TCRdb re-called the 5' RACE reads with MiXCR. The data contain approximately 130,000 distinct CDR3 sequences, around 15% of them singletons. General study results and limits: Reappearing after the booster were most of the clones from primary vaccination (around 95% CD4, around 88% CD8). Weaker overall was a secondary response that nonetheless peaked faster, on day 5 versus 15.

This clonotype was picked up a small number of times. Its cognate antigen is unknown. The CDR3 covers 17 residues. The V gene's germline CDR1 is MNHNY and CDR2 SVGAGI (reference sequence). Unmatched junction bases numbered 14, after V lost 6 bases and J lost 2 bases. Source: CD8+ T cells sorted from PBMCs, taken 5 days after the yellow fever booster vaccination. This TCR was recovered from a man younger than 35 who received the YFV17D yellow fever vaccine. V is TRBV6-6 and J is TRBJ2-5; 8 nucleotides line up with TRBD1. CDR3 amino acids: CASSQGQERPQQETQYF. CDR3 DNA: TGTGCCAGCAGCCAGGGACAGGAGAGGCCCCAGCAAGAGACCCAGTACTTC.